This T cell receptor beta chain comes out of a study of T cells in localized non-small cell lung cancer. Study conclusions and caveats: Longer survival (overall) was linked to higher T cell density in blood. Uninvolved adjacent lung had higher T cell clonality than tumor and all other tissues. Because researchers sequenced only one region of the tumor, heterogeneity is still possible. Appearances in adjacent lung were noted for a median approximately 58 of the top 100 tumor clones.

CDR1 is MNHEY and CDR2 is SVGAGI in the germline V gene. The CDR3 covers 13 residues. V lost 6 bases and J lost 1, with 9 bases in between. Produced via immunoSEQ multiplex PCR; TCRdb's table is partial and in-frame only. In the table there are under 15,000 clones, around four fifths of which are singletons. Comment on this clone: Its cognate antigen is unknown.

This clonotype originated in a male donor at least 60 years old with stage I lung adenocarcinoma. The specimen was peripheral blood, collected before any cancer treatment. The chain employs TRBV6-5 and TRBJ2-5; no clear D gene. This CDR3 reads CASRGSAQETQYF. The DNA of the CDR3 is TGTGCCAGCAGAGGCAGTGCCCAAGAGACCCAGTACTTC.